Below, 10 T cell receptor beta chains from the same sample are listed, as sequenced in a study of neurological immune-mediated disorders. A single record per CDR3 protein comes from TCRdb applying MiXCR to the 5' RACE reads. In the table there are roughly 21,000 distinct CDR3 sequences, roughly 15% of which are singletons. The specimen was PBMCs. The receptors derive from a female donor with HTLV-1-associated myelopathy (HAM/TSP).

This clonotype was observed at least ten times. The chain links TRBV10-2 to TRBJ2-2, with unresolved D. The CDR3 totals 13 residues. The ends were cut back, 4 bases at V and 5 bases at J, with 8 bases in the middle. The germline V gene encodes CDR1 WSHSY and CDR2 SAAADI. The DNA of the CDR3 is TGCGCCAGCAGTGTACAGAATACCGGGGAGCTGTTTTTT. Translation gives CASSVQNTGELFF.

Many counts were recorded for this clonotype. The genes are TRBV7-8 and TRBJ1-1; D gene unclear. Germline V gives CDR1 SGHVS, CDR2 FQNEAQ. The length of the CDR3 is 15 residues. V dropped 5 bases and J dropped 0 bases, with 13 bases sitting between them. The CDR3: CASSTGPGLNTEAFF. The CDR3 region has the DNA TGTGCCAGCAGCACGGGCCCGGGGTTGAACACTGAAGCTTTCTTT.

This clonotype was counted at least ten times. The CDR3 DNA is TGCGCCAGCAGCCCGGGACTAGCGGGATCGGAGACCCAGTACTTC. Translating gives CASSPGLAGSETQYF. V is TRBV5-1 and J is TRBJ2-5; the match to TRBD2 covers 13 bases. This CDR3 contains 15 residues. V shed 4 bases, J shed 5 bases, and the junction held 5 bases outside the gene matches. Germline V gene sequence: CDR1 SGHRS, CDR2 YFSETQ.

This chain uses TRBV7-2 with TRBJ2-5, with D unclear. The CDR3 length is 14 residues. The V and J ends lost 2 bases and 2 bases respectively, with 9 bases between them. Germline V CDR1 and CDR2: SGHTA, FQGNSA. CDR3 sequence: CASSLMREQETQYF. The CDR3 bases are TGTGCCAGCAGCTTAATGAGAGAACAAGAGACCCAGTACTTC.

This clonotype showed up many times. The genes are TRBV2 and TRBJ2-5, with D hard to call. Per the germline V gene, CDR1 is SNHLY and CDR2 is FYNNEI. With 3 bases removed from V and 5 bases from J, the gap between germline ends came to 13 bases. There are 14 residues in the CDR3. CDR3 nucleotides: TGTGCCAGCAGTGAGTCTGACCCAGAGGAGACCCAGTACTTC. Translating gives CASSESDPEETQYF.

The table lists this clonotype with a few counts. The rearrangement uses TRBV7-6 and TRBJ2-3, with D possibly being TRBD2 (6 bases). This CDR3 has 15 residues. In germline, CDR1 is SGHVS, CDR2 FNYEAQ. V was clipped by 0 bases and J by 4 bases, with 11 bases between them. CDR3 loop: CASSLAGRAADTQYF. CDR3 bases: TGTGCCAGCAGCTTAGCCGGGAGAGCGGCAGATACGCAGTATTTT.

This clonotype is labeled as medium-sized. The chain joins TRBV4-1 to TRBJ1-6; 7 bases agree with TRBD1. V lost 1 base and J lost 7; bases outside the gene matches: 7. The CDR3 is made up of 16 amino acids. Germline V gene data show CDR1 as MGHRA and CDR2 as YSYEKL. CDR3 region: CASSQVTGVRNSPLHF. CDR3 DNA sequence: TGCGCCAGCAGCCAAGTTACAGGGGTGAGGAATTCACCCCTCCACTTT.

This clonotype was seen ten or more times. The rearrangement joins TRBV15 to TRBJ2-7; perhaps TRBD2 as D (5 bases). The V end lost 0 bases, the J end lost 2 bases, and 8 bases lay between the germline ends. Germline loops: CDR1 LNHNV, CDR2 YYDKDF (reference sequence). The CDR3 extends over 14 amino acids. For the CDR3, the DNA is TGTGCCACCAGCAGAGATCGGGGAGCCTACGAGCAGTACTTC. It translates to CATSRDRGAYEQYF. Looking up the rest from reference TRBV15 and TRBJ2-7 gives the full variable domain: DAMVIQNPRYQVTQFGKPVTLSCSQTLNHNVMYWYQQKSSQAPKLLFHYYDKDFNNEADTPDNFQSRRPNTSFCFLDIRSPGLGDTAMYLCATSRDRGAYEQYFGPGTRLTVT.

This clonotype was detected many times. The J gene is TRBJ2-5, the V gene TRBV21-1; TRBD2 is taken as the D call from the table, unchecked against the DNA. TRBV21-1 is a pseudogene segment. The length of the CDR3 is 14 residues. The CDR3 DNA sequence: TGTGCCAGCAGCCCTTGGCTAGCGGCAGAGACCCAGTACTTC. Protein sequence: CASSPWLAAETQYF.

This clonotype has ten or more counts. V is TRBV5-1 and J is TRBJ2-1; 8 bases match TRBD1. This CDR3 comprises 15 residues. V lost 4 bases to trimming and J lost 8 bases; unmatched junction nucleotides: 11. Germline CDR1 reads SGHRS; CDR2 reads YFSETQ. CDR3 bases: TGCGCCAGCAGCCAGGCAGGGGGCGGGGTGGATGAGCAGTTCTTC. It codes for CASSQAGGGVDEQFF.